One sample yielded the 20 T cell receptor beta chains listed below, sequenced in a study of blood T cell repertoires in COVID-19. Profiling relied on immunoSEQ multiplex PCR, and the TCRdb table lists in-frame clones only, not all of them. The table lists over 150,000 clones, 84% of them singletons. Sequencing was performed on peripheral blood. The receptors stem from a man aged 18 to 30 with active or convalescent COVID-19.

The rearrangement uses TRBV19 and TRBJ1-5, with 7 nucleotides matching TRBD1. In germline, CDR1 is LNHDA, CDR2 SQIVND (reference sequence). V was pared by 4 bases and J by 3 bases, with 18 bases of the junction left unmatched. The CDR3 sequence is 19 residues long. The chain's CDR3 is CASSKGPWTGIFVNQPQHF. The CDR3 DNA follows: TGTGCCAGTAGTAAAGGGCCCTGGACAGGAATTTTCGTCAATCAGCCCCAGCATTTT.

This clone appeared once. The rearrangement joins TRBV2 to TRBJ2-2, with 14 bases fitting TRBD2. After removal of 4 bases from V and 7 bases from J, the junction contained 2 bases not matched to a gene. The CDR3 consists of 15 residues. CDR1 is SNHLY and CDR2 is FYNNEI in the germline V gene. DNA of the CDR3: TGTGCCAGCAGTGGACTAGCGGGGGGGATCGGGGAGCTGTTTTTT. This translates into CASSGLAGGIGELFF.

The chain couples TRBV9 to TRBJ1-1, with a weak D call TRBD1 (6 bases). Trimming took 0 bases from V and 2 from J, leaving 14 bases between them. Germline lookup yields CDR1 SGDLS and CDR2 YYNGEE. The CDR3 runs 16 residues. The CDR3 DNA is TGTGCCAGCAGCGTAGGGGCGGGCAGGGGAAACACTGAAGCTTTCTTT. Translating gives CASSVGAGRGNTEAFF.

The V call is TRBV27, the J call TRBJ1-1; perhaps TRBD1 as D (5 bases). V lost 3 bases, J lost 3 bases, and 14 bases lay in between. The CDR3 extends over 15 amino acids. Germline values: CDR1 MNHEY, CDR2 SMNVEV (reference sequence). The CDR3 nucleotides read TGTGCCAGCAGTTTGTCTATCACGGGGGACACTGAAGCTTTCTTT. Its protein product is CASSLSITGDTEAFF.

The genes are TRBV7-2 and TRBJ2-7; possibly TRBD1 for D (5 bases). V lost 3 bases to trimming and J lost 6 bases, with 12 bases between them. Germline values: CDR1 SGHTA, CDR2 FQGNSA. The CDR3 sequence is 13 residues long. The CDR3 here is CASSLDILSEQYF. The DNA for the CDR3 is TGTGCCAGCAGCTTGGACATCCTGAGCGAGCAGTACTTC.

This clone was observed a few times. This chain uses TRBV15 with TRBJ2-5; TRBD1 might be the D (6 bases). The CDR3 sequence is 15 residues long. Between the trimmed V and J ends, which lost 0 bases and 1 base, there was a span of 9 bases. The germline CDR1 and CDR2 sequences are LNHNV and YYDKDF (reference sequence). The CDR3 reads CATSRDGQRQETQYF. CDR3 in DNA: TGTGCCACCAGCAGAGATGGACAGCGCCAAGAGACCCAGTACTTC.

This chain uses TRBV2 with TRBJ1-4; TRBD1 agrees at 9 bases. CDR3 length equals 16 residues. CDR1 is SNHLY and CDR2 is FYNNEI in the germline V gene. After removal of 6 bases from V and 8 bases from J, the junction contained 13 bases not matched to a gene. This chain's CDR3 is CASRADRGPDWEKLFF. The CDR3 nucleotides are TGTGCCAGCAGGGCGGACAGGGGACCCGATTGGGAAAAACTGTTTTTT.

V and J are TRBV5-1 and TRBJ1-2; no clear D. Germline V gene lookup returns CDR1 SGHRS and CDR2 YFSETQ. Deletions cut 1 base from V and 6 bases from J, with 7 bases between. The CDR3 is made up of 12 amino acids. CDR3 in DNA: TGCGCCAGCAGCTTGAACAGAGATGGCTACACCTTC. Translated: CASSLNRDGYTF.

The genes are TRBV2 and TRBJ2-2; maybe TRBD2 (6 bases). CDR3 length: 14 residues. Germline lookup yields CDR1 SNHLY and CDR2 FYNNEI. Trimming took 6 bases from V and 5 from J, leaving 13 bases between them. Here the CDR3 reads CASRRDVGTGELFF. The CDR3, as DNA: TGTGCCAGCAGGCGGGACGTAGGTACCGGGGAGCTGTTTTTT.

The V and J genes are TRBV7-2 and TRBJ2-2, with D maybe TRBD1 (5 bases). The CDR3 is made up of 14 amino acids. Looked up from germline, CDR1 is SGHTA and CDR2 is FQGNSA. Between the trimmed V and J ends, which lost 1 base and 5 bases, there was a span of 8 bases. For the CDR3, the DNA is TGTGCCAGCAGCTTAGGCCAGGGAACCGGGGAGCTGTTTTTT. Encoded protein: CASSLGQGTGELFF.

V and J are TRBV18 and TRBJ2-3; D might be TRBD1 (6 bases). This CDR3 is built from 14 residues. Trimming removed 9 bases at V and 4 bases at J, with 17 bases between. Germline V lookup: CDR1 KGHSH, CDR2 LQKENI. The CDR3 loop reads CASSTGKGADTQYF. The CDR3 DNA reads as TGTGCCAGTTCTACAGGGAAGGGGGCAGATACGCAGTATTTT.

This chain uses TRBV9 with TRBJ2-7; 11 bases fit TRBD1. V was pared by 3 bases and J by 6 bases, with 8 bases of the junction left unmatched. Germline CDR1 and CDR2: SGDLS and YYNGEE. The CDR3 loop spans 15 amino acids. The CDR3 sequence is CASSAGTGGWGEQYF. CDR3 bases: TGTGCCAGCAGCGCCGGGACAGGGGGTTGGGGCGAGCAGTACTTC.

This clone was observed a single time. This rearrangement joins TRBV19 to TRBJ1-1; 8 bases line up with TRBD1. The V segment lost 9 bases and the J segment 1 base; nucleotides outside the gene matches: 4. Germline CDR1 reads LNHDA; CDR2 reads SQIVND (reference sequence). The CDR3 is made up of 13 amino acids. The chain's CDR3 is CASDRGSNTEAFF. In DNA form, the CDR3 reads TGTGCCAGCGACAGGGGATCGAACACTGAAGCTTTCTTT. Drawing the rest from reference TRBV19 and TRBJ1-1, the complete variable domain is DGGITQSPKYLFRKEGQNVTLSCEQNLNHDAMYWYRQDPGQGLRLIYYSQIVNDFQKGDIAEGYSVSREKKESFPLTVTSAQKNPTAFYLCASDRGSNTEAFFGQGTRLTVV.

The chain recombines TRBV7-2 with TRBJ1-2; a possible D gene is TRBD1 (6 bases). The CDR3 covers 13 residues. The germline V gene has CDR1 SGHTA and CDR2 FQGNSA. V was trimmed by 1 base and J by 6 bases, leaving 9 bases between them. CDR3 in amino acids: CASSLGYRDGYTF. CDR3 DNA sequence: TGTGCCAGCAGCTTAGGTTACAGGGATGGCTACACCTTC.

The CDR3 sequence: CASSRQGLGREQFF. The CDR3 DNA reads TGTGCCAGCAGTCGACAGGGTTTAGGTAGAGAGCAGTTCTTC. The V call is TRBV7-2, the J call TRBJ2-1; TRBD1 aligns across 7 bases. Germline-derived CDR1 and CDR2 are SGHTA and FQGNSA. With 6 bases clipped from V and 10 bases from J, the junction kept 12 bases outside the gene matches. The CDR3 sequence is 14 residues long.

The J gene is TRBJ1-4, the V gene TRBV5-1, with 7 bases identical to TRBD1. Germline assignment: CDR1 SGHRS and CDR2 YFSETQ. The CDR3 runs 15 residues. J was trimmed by 8 bases and V by 3 bases; bases with no gene match: 10. CDR3 coding DNA: TGCGCCAGCAGCTCGCAAACAGGGGCGGACGAAAAACTGTTTTTT. Translation gives CASSSQTGADEKLFF.

The gene calls are TRBV6-5 and TRBJ1-1, with 7 positions matching TRBD1. The V and J ends lost 5 bases and 4 bases, in that order; junction bases with no gene match: 7. Germline V lookup: CDR1 MNHEY, CDR2 SVGAGI. The CDR3 length is 14 residues. As DNA, the CDR3 is TGTGCCAGCAGTCAGGGGGTAATTGGCACTGAAGCTTTCTTT. This translates into CASSQGVIGTEAFF.

This chain uses TRBV7-9 with TRBJ1-2; possible D gene TRBD1, 6 bases. Trimming pared 5 bases from V and 4 bases from J, leaving 14 bases between. The CDR3 extends over 14 amino acids. The germline gives CDR1 SEHNR, CDR2 FQNEAQ (reference sequence). CDR3 coding DNA: TGTGCCAGCAGCCACACCGACAGGATCTATGGCTACACCTTC. Residues: CASSHTDRIYGYTF.

The chain joins TRBV18 to TRBJ1-4, with 7 bases identical to TRBD1. Germline lookup yields CDR1 KGHSH and CDR2 LQKENI. V dropped 3 bases and J dropped 4; count of bases not matched to a gene: 5. This CDR3 is 15 amino acids long. The CDR3 spells CASSPMGQLNEKLFF. As DNA, the CDR3 is TGTGCCAGCTCACCCATGGGACAGCTTAATGAAAAACTGTTTTTT.

This sequence joins TRBV9 and TRBJ2-1, with 9 bases lining up with TRBD2. Germline-derived CDR1 and CDR2 are SGDLS and YYNGEE. The CDR3 consists of 15 residues. V shed 3 bases and J 4 bases; nucleotides not matched to a gene: 5. The CDR3 coding sequence is TGTGCCAGCAGCGGATTAGCGGGAGATTACAATGAGCAGTTCTTC. Amino acid sequence: CASSGLAGDYNEQFF.